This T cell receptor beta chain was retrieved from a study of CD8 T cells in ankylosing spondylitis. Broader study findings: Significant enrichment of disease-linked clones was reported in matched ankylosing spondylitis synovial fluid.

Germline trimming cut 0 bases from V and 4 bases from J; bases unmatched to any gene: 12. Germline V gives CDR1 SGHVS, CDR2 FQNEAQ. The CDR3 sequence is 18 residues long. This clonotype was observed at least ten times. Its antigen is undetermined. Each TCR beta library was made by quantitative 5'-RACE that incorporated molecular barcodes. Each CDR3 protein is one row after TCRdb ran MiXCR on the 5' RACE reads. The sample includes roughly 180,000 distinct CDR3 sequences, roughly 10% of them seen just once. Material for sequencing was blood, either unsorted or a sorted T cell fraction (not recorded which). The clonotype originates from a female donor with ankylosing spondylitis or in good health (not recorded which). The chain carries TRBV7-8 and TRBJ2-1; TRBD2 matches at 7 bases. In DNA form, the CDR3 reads TGTGCCAGCAGCTTAGCGAGCCAGCGGGGATCGCATTACAATGAGCAGTTCTTC. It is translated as CASSLASQRGSHYNEQFF. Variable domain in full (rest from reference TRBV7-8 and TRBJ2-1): GAGVSQSPRYKVAKRGQDVALRCDPISGHVSLFWYQQALGQGPEFLTYFQNEAQLDKSGLPSDRFFAERPEGSVSTLKIQRTQQEDSAVYLCASSLASQRGSHYNEQFFGPGTRLTVL.